The clone carrying this TCR beta chain was observed a few times. What it recognizes is unknown. The record originates from a study of T-cell memory formation after mild COVID-19. Broader study findings: Clones shrinking between day 15 and 85 showed a balanced CD4/CD8 split, and those that grew later tilted toward CD4+.

The CDR3 spans 16 residues. V was shortened by 7 bases and J by 1 base, with 19 bases between the two germline ends. Employing constant-segment primers, 5'RACE generated TCR alpha and TCR beta cDNA libraries bearing sample barcodes and UMIs. In TCRdb, the 5' RACE reads were re-called with MiXCR into one record per CDR3 protein. Of 450,000 to 650,000 distinct CDR3 sequences detected, roughly 20% appear once; the ten largest clones hold around 12%. The source of this sequence is an adult woman who had mild COVID-19 (a few samples of this study predate the infection). Cell type and time point are not known. The sequenced material came from PBMCs or a T cell subset sorted from them (not recorded which). The chain links TRBV12-3 or TRBV12-4 to TRBJ1-1, with D perhaps TRBD1 (6 bases). The CDR3: CASMGYRAGGNTEAFF. CDR3 in DNA: TGTGCCAGCATGGGGTACAGGGCCGGGGGGAACACTGAAGCTTTCTTT.